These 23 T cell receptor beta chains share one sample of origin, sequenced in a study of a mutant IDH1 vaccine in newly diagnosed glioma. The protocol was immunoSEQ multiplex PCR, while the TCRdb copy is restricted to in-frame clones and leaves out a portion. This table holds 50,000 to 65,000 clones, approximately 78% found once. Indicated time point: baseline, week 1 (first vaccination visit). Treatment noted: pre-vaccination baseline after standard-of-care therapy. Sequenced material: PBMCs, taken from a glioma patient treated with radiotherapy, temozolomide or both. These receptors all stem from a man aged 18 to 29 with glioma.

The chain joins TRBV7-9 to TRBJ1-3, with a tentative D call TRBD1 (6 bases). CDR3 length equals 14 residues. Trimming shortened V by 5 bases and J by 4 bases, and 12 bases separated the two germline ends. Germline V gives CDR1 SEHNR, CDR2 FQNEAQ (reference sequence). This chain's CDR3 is CASSLTGYGNTIYF. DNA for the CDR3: TGTGCCAGCAGCCTGACAGGATACGGAAACACCATATATTTT.

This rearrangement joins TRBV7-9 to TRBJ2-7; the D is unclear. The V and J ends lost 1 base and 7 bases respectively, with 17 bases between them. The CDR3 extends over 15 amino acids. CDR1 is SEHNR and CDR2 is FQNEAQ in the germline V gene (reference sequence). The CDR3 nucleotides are TGTGCCAGCAGCTTAGTCACCGGGCCCTCTGAAGAGCAGTACTTC. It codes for CASSLVTGPSEEQYF.

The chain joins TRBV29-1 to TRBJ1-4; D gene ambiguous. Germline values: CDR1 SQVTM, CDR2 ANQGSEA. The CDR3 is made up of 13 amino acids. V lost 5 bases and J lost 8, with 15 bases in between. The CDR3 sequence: CSVRANFKEKLFF. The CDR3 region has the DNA TGCAGCGTTAGGGCGAACTTTAAGGAAAAACTGTTTTTT.

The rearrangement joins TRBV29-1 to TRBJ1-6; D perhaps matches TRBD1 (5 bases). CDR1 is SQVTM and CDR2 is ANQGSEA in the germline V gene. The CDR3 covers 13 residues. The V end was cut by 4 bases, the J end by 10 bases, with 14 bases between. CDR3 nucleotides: TGCAGCGTTGGACTACAGGCGGGCTCACCCCTCCACTTT. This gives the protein CSVGLQAGSPLHF.

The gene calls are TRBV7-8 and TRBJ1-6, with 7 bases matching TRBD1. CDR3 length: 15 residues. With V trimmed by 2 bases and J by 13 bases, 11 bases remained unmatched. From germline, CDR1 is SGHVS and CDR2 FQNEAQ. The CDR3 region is CASSLNPTGSAPLHF. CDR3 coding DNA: TGTGCCAGCAGCTTAAACCCGACAGGGTCGGCTCCCCTCCACTTT. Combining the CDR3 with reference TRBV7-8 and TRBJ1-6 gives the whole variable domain GAGVSQSPRYKVAKRGQDVALRCDPISGHVSLFWYQQALGQGPEFLTYFQNEAQLDKSGLPSDRFFAERPEGSVSTLKIQRTQQEDSAVYLCASSLNPTGSAPLHFGNGTRLTVT.

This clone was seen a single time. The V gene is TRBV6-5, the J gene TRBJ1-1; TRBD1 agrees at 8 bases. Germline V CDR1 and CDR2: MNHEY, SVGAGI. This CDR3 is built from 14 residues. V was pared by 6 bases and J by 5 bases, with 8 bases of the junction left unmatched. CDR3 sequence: CASRRPQGGTEAFF. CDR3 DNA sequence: TGTGCCAGCAGAAGACCACAGGGGGGAACTGAAGCTTTCTTT.

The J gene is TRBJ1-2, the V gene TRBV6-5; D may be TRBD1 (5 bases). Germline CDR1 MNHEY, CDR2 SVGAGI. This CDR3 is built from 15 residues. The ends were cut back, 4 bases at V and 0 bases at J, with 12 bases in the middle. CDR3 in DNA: TGTGCCAGCAGTTTGGGGCGGTTAGCTAACTATGGCTACACCTTC. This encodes CASSLGRLANYGYTF.

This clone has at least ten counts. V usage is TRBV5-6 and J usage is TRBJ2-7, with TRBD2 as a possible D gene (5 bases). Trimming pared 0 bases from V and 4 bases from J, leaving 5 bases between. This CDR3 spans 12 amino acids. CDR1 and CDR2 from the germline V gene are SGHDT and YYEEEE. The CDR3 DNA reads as TGTGCCAGCAGCTTGGGAGGGTACGAGCAGTACTTC. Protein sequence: CASSLGGYEQYF.

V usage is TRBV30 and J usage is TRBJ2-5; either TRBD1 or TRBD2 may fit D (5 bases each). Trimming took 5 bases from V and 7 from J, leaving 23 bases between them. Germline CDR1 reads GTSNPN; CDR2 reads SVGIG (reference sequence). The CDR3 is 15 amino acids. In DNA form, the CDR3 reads TGTGCCTGGTCCCGGGGCAGCCTTTCGATGGGGACCCAGTACTTC. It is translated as CAWSRGSLSMGTQYF.

CDR3 in DNA: TGTGCCAGCAGTACCACAGGGGGTGGGTTTCTTTACGAGCAGTACTTC. It specifies CASSTTGGGFLYEQYF. V usage is TRBV27 and J usage is TRBJ2-7, with 8 nucleotides matching TRBD1. CDR1 is MNHEY and CDR2 is SMNVEV in the germline V gene (reference sequence). V lost 5 bases and J lost 4; bases outside the gene matches: 13. This CDR3 has 16 residues.

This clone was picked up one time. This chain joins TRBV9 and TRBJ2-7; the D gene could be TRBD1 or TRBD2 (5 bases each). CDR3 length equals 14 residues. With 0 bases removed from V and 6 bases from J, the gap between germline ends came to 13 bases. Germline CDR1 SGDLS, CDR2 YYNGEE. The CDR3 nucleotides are TGTGCCAGCAGCGTAGGGTACCGAGGGGTCGAGCAGTACTTC. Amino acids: CASSVGYRGVEQYF.

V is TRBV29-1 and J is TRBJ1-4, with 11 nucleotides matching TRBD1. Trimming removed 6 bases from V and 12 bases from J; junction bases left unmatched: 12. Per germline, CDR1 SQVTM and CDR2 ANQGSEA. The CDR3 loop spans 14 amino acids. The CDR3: CSVIYGQGASQLFF. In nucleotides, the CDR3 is TGCAGCGTCATCTATGGACAGGGGGCTTCCCAACTGTTTTTT.

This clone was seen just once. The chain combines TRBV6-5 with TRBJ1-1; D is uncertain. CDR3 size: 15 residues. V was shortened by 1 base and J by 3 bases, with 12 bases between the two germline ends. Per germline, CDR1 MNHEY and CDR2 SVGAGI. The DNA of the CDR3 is TGTGCCAGCAGTTACTTCTCCCGAGGGTACACTGAAGCTTTCTTT. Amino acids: CASSYFSRGYTEAFF.

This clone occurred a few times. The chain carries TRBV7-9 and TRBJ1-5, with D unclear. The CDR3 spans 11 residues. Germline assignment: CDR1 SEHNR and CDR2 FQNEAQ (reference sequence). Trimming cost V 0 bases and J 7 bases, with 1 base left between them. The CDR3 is CASSLAQPQHF. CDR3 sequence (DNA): TGTGCCAGCAGCTTAGCGCAGCCCCAGCATTTT.

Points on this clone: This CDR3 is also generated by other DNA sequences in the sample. CDR3 region: CASSYGGTEAFF. The DNA for the CDR3 is TGTGCCAGCAGTTACGGGGGGACTGAAGCTTTCTTT. The chain is built from TRBV6-5 and TRBJ1-1; D perhaps matches TRBD1 (5 bases). Trimming removed 2 bases from V and 5 bases from J, with 6 bases in between. Germline V CDR1 and CDR2: MNHEY, SVGAGI. This CDR3 is 12 amino acids long.

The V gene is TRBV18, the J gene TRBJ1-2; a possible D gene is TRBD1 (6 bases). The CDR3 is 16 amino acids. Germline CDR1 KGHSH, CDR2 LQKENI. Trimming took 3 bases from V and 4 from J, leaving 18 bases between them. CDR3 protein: CASSPTGASGRYGYTF. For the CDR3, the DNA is TGTGCCAGCTCACCTACGGGGGCCAGCGGCCGCTATGGCTACACCTTC.

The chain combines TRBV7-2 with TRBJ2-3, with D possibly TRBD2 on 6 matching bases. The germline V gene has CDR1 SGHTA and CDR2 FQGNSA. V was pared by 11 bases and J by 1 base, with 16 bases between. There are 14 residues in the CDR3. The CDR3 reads CAAGLMVGTDTQYF. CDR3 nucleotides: TGTGCCGCGGGACTGATGGTAGGCACAGATACGCAGTATTTT.

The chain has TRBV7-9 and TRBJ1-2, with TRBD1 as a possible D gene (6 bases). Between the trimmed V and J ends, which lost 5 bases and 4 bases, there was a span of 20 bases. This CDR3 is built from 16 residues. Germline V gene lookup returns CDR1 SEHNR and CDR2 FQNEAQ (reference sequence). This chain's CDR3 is CASSPLGTRRGYGYTF. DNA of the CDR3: TGTGCCAGCAGCCCCCTGGGTACTCGCAGGGGCTATGGCTACACCTTC. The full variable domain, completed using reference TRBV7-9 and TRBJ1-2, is DTGVSQNPRHKITKRGQNVTFRCDPISEHNRLYWYRQTLGQGPEFLTYFQNEAQLEKSRLLSDRFSAERPKGSFSTLEIQRTEQGDSAMYLCASSPLGTRRGYGYTFGSGTRLTVV.

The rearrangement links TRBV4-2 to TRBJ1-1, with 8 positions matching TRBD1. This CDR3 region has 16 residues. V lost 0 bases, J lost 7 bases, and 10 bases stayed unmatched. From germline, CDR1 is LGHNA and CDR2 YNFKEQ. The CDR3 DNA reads TGTGCCAGCAGCCAAGATGGCAGGGGGCGATCGGTTGAAGCTTTCTTT. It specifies CASSQDGRGRSVEAFF.

The CDR3 DNA follows: TGTGCCAGCAAGCGAGCGGGAGTAGCCTACGAGCAGTACTTC. This sequence encodes CASKRAGVAYEQYF. This chain links TRBV6-5 with TRBJ2-7, with 8 bases that match TRBD2. CDR3 length: 14 amino acids. The germline V gene has CDR1 MNHEY and CDR2 SVGAGI. V dropped 7 bases and J dropped 2; count of bases not matched to a gene: 7.

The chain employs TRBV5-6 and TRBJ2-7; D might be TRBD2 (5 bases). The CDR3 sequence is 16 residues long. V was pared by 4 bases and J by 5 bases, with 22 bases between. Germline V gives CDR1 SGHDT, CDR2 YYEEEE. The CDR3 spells CASSPFNGERRDEQYF. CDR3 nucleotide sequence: TGTGCCAGCAGCCCCTTCAATGGGGAAAGGCGGGACGAGCAGTACTTC.

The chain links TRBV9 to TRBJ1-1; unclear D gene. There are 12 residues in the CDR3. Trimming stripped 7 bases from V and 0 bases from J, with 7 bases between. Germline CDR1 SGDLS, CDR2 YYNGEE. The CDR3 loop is CASGTVNTEAFF. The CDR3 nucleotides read TGTGCCAGCGGTACAGTGAACACTGAAGCTTTCTTT.

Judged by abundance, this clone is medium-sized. CDR3 nucleotides: TGCGCCAGCAGCCAGACAGGGGACCTTAGCTATGGCTACACCTTC. The encoded protein is CASSQTGDLSYGYTF. The V gene is TRBV4-3, the J gene TRBJ1-2; 8 bases match TRBD1. V shed 3 bases, J shed 4 bases, and the junction held 7 bases outside the gene matches. The CDR3 length is 15 residues. CDR1 and CDR2 (germline): LGHNA, YSLEER.